Listed here are 6 T cell receptor beta chains from one sample, sequenced in a study of Graves' ophthalmopathy and Graves' hyperthyroidism. Amplifying from RNA transcripts, the study obtained TCR beta CDR3 regions. First-round RT-PCR used HTBI primers; second-round multiplex PCR followed. TCRdb analysed the multiplex PCR reads with MiXCR anew, one entry per CDR3 protein. The sample lists 500,000 to 700,000 distinct CDR3 sequences, 20% to 25% occurring once. The sample consisted of peripheral blood. These receptors were obtained from a woman aged 18 to 35 with stable Graves' hyperthyroidism. Some clones in this sample may be carry-over from other donors' samples.

This clonotype was picked up many times. The chain recombines TRBV15 with TRBJ1-6; D is uncertain. The CDR3 loop spans 13 amino acids. The germline V gene encodes CDR1 LNHNV and CDR2 YYDKDF (reference sequence). V lost 4 bases to trimming and J lost 7 bases, with 8 bases between them. The CDR3 region is CATSTSENSPLHF. The CDR3, as DNA: TGTGCCACCAGCACCAGTGAGAATTCACCCCTCCACTTT.

The chain uses TRBV6-2 or TRBV6-3 and TRBJ2-2; 15 bases fit TRBD2. V lost 2 bases and J lost 4; bases outside the gene matches: 11. Germline V gives CDR1 MNHEY, CDR2 SVGEGT. CDR3 length: 20 residues. The CDR3 sequence is CASSYTRTSGRARGTGELFF. The CDR3 DNA reads TGTGCCAGCAGTTACACCCGGACTAGCGGGAGGGCTCGGGGCACCGGGGAGCTGTTTTTT.

This clonotype was counted at least ten times. The rearrangement uses TRBV27 and TRBJ2-7; 7 nucleotides agree with TRBD1. V shed 4 bases, J shed 4 bases, and the junction held 10 bases outside the gene matches. Germline CDR1 reads MNHEY; CDR2 reads SMNVEV (reference sequence). The CDR3 length is 15 residues. CDR3 sequence: CASSYAPQGVYEQYF. CDR3 sequence (DNA): TGTGCCAGCAGTTACGCCCCGCAGGGGGTATACGAGCAGTACTTC.

This chain uses TRBV7-2 with TRBJ2-7; 9 positions match TRBD2. Germline CDR1 SGHTA, CDR2 FQGNSA. CDR3 size: 15 residues. V gave up 5 bases and J gave up 0 bases; unmatched junction bases: 5. The CDR3 region is CASSMTSGSSYEQYF. The CDR3 nucleotides are TGTGCCAGCAGCATGACTAGCGGCAGCTCCTACGAGCAGTACTTC.

This clonotype has ten or more counts. This chain uses TRBV5-6 with TRBJ1-1, with D possibly being TRBD1 (5 bases). Per the germline V gene, CDR1 is SGHDT and CDR2 is YYEEEE. Trimming removed 0 bases at V and 5 bases at J, with 17 bases between. The CDR3 is made up of 16 amino acids. The CDR3 DNA sequence: TGTGCCAGCAGCTTGGGGTATGTCTCCAGGGAAACTGAAGCTTTCTTT. Its protein product is CASSLGYVSRETEAFF.

This clonotype was counted at least ten times. CDR3 in DNA: TGTGCCAGCAGCCCCGTAGCGGGACAAGAGACCCAGTACTTC. Encoded protein: CASSPVAGQETQYF. V usage is TRBV7-2 and J usage is TRBJ2-5, with 8 bases matching TRBD2. This CDR3 contains 14 residues. With V trimmed by 5 bases and J by 2 bases, 4 bases remained unmatched. Germline V gene sequence: CDR1 SGHTA, CDR2 FQGNSA.